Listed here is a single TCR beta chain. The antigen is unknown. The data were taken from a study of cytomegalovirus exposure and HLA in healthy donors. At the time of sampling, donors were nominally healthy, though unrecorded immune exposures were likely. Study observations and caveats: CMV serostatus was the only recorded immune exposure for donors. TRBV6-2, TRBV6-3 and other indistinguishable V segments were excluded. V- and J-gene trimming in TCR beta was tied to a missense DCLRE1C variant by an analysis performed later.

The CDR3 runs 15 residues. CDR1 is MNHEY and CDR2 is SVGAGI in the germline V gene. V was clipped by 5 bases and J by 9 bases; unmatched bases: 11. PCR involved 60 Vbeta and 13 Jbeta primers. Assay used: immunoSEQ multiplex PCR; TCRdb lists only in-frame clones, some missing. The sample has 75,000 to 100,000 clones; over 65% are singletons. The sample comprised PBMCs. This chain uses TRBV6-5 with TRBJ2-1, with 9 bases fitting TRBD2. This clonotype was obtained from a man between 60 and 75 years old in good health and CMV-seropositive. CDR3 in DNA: TGTGCCAGCAGTCTAAGCGGGGGGTTGGGGGTTGAGCAGTTCTTC. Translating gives CASSLSGGLGVEQFF.